What follows are 32 T cell receptor beta chains derived from one specimen sequenced in a study of CD8 T cells in Susac syndrome. Roughly 0.45 to 1 ug RNA was reverse transcribed with random hexamers. TCRdb re-called the immunoSEQ multiplex PCR reads with MiXCR, one entry per CDR3 protein. There are about 140,000 distinct CDR3 sequences in the sample; roughly 95% occur only once, and over 0.1% lies in the top ten. The sample consisted of CD4+ T cells from PBMCs. The origin of the receptors is a human donor with multiple sclerosis.

This sequence joins TRBV3-1 and TRBJ2-7; no clear D gene. V was pared by 1 base and J by 2 bases, with 12 bases between. Germline assignment: CDR1 LGHDT and CDR2 YNNKEL (reference sequence). The CDR3 is 15 residues long. CDR3 residues: CASSQGAAPAYEQYF. The CDR3 DNA reads as TGTGCCAGCAGCCAAGGGGCGGCCCCTGCCTACGAGCAGTACTTC.

The chain has TRBV18 and TRBJ2-7; D may match TRBD1 or TRBD2 (5 bases each). Germline-derived CDR1 and CDR2 are KGHSH and LQKENI. This CDR3 has 15 residues. Trimming took off 1 base at V and 3 bases at J, with 13 bases between the two ends. The CDR3 loop is CASSPQQGTGYEQYF. The CDR3 coding sequence is TGTGCCAGCTCACCACAGCAAGGGACGGGCTACGAGCAGTACTTC.

The V gene is TRBV6-6, the J gene TRBJ2-7, with 9 bases aligning to TRBD1. Germline V gene data show CDR1 as MNHNY and CDR2 as SVGAGI (reference sequence). This CDR3 has 15 amino acids. The V segment lost 4 bases and the J segment 3 bases; nucleotides outside the gene matches: 7. As DNA, the CDR3 is TGTGCCAGCAGTTCCCGGGACAGGGCAAACTACGAGCAGTACTTC. This gives the protein CASSSRDRANYEQYF.

This chain joins TRBV27 and TRBJ2-7, with 11 bases aligning to TRBD1. Trimming at V came to 2 bases and at J to 3 bases, leaving 3 bases not matched to a gene. This CDR3 comprises 15 residues. Germline V lookup: CDR1 MNHEY, CDR2 SMNVEV (reference sequence). Here the CDR3 DNA reads TGTGCCAGCAGTTTACTGGGACAGGGGGTCTACGAGCAGTACTTC. As protein: CASSLLGQGVYEQYF.

The chain has TRBV4-3 and TRBJ2-3; D might be TRBD2 (5 bases). The ends were cut back, 1 base at V and 2 bases at J, with 10 bases in the middle. Germline V gene data show CDR1 as LGHNA and CDR2 as YSLEER. The CDR3 is 15 residues long. As DNA, the CDR3 is TGCGCCAGCAGCCAAGGAGCGGTAAACACAGATACGCAGTATTTT. Its protein is CASSQGAVNTDTQYF.

The gene calls are TRBV14 and TRBJ2-7, with 8 bases fitting TRBD1. The CDR3 is 12 amino acids. The J segment lost 6 bases and the V segment lost 5 bases, leaving 3 bases of the junction unmatched. CDR1 is SGHDN, CDR2 FVKESK, per germline. The CDR3 spells CASSKDRAEQYF. The CDR3 nucleotides read TGTGCCAGCAGCAAGGACAGGGCCGAGCAGTACTTC.

The chain couples TRBV4-1 to TRBJ2-7; D is ambiguous. With 4 bases removed from V and 3 bases from J, the gap between germline ends came to 10 bases. Germline assignment: CDR1 MGHRA and CDR2 YSYEKL. This CDR3 contains 13 residues. This CDR3 is CASSPLLNYEQYF. The DNA of the CDR3 is TGCGCCAGCAGCCCCCTTCTGAACTACGAGCAGTACTTC.

The V call is TRBV28, the J call TRBJ1-1; D gene unclear. V dropped 9 bases and J dropped 0 bases, with 11 bases sitting between them. There are 13 residues in the CDR3. Per germline, CDR1 MDHEN and CDR2 SYDVKM. The CDR3 region is CASIQYMNTEAFF. The DNA for the CDR3 is TGTGCCAGTATACAGTACATGAACACTGAAGCTTTCTTT.

The J gene is TRBJ2-5, the V gene TRBV20-1; D call uncertain. CDR3 length equals 15 residues. In germline, CDR1 is DFQATT, CDR2 SNEGSKA (reference sequence). V was shortened by 0 bases and J by 4 bases, with 15 bases between the two germline ends. CDR3 region: CSARDVRVGIETQYF. CDR3 DNA: TGCAGTGCTAGAGATGTAAGGGTTGGTATAGAGACCCAGTACTTC.

In its sample, this clonotype was seen once. The genes are TRBV7-2 and TRBJ2-7; maybe TRBD2 (6 bases). This CDR3 region has 15 residues. The V end lost 4 bases, the J end lost 5 bases, and 18 bases lay between the germline ends. From germline, CDR1 is SGHTA and CDR2 FQGNSA. The CDR3 loop reads CASSSLDGRRDEQYF. For the CDR3, the DNA is TGTGCCAGCAGCTCCCTGGACGGGAGACGGGACGAGCAGTACTTC.

The CDR3 loop reads CATSDSRADRVYQPQHF. CDR3 nucleotides: TGTGCCACCAGTGATTCCCGGGCTGACAGGGTCTATCAGCCCCAGCATTTT. The chain has TRBV24-1 and TRBJ1-5; 7 positions agree with TRBD1. CDR3 length: 17 residues. Trimming removed 2 bases from V and 5 bases from J; junction bases left unmatched: 11. Germline CDR1 reads KGHDR; CDR2 reads SFDVKD.

The chain uses TRBV29-1 and TRBJ2-1; 8 nucleotides match TRBD1. Unmatched junction bases numbered 10, after V lost 7 bases and J lost 8 bases. The CDR3 is 13 amino acids. The V gene's germline CDR1 is SQVTM and CDR2 ANQGSEA. CDR3 in amino acids: CSGAAGGLDEQFF. The CDR3 DNA reads TGCAGCGGGGCGGCAGGGGGCCTAGATGAGCAGTTCTTC.

The V gene is TRBV20-1, the J gene TRBJ2-1; D may match TRBD1 or TRBD2 (6 bases each). Trimming shortened V by 7 bases and J by 6 bases, and 19 bases separated the two germline ends. The CDR3 length is 14 residues. From germline, CDR1 is DFQATT and CDR2 SNEGSKA (reference sequence). This CDR3 reads CSVVRGHRGNEQFF. In DNA form, the CDR3 reads TGCAGTGTTGTTCGGGGGCACCGGGGCAATGAGCAGTTCTTC.

The chain combines TRBV20-1 with TRBJ2-3; TRBD2 agrees at 9 bases. The CDR3 is 17 amino acids. The V gene's germline CDR1 is DFQATT and CDR2 SNEGSKA (reference sequence). Trimming at V came to 6 bases and at J to 0 bases, leaving 13 bases not matched to a gene. The CDR3 DNA follows: TGCAGTGCCCCAGGGGGGGCGACTAGCGGTAGCACAGATACGCAGTATTTT. This codes for CSAPGGATSGSTDTQYF.

The V call is TRBV20-1, the J call TRBJ2-5, with TRBD2 matching 8 bases. V lost 6 bases to trimming and J lost 0 bases; unmatched junction nucleotides: 18. Germline values: CDR1 DFQATT, CDR2 SNEGSKA (reference sequence). The CDR3 has 18 amino acids. The DNA of the CDR3 is TGCAGTGCCCCGAGGAGCGGGAGCTTCGTAGGATACCAAGAGACCCAGTACTTC. Residues: CSAPRSGSFVGYQETQYF.

The rearrangement links TRBV10-2 to TRBJ2-2, with TRBD2 as a possible D gene (5 bases). Germline assignment: CDR1 WSHSY and CDR2 SAAADI. V dropped 8 bases and J dropped 5 bases, with 18 bases sitting between them. This CDR3 has 15 amino acids. The DNA for the CDR3 is TGCGCCAGCCACACAACTTCCCGAGGGACCGGGGAGCTGTTTTTT. This sequence encodes CASHTTSRGTGELFF.

The rearrangement joins TRBV20-1 to TRBJ2-1; D remains unclear. The CDR3 has 14 amino acids. Germline values: CDR1 DFQATT, CDR2 SNEGSKA (reference sequence). Between the trimmed V and J ends, which lost 2 bases and 7 bases, there was a span of 15 bases. CDR3 protein: CSARPWRTGNEQFF. As DNA, the CDR3 is TGCAGTGCTAGACCCTGGCGCACCGGAAATGAGCAGTTCTTC.

The rearrangement links TRBV10-3 to TRBJ2-1; 9 bases are shared with TRBD1. CDR3 size: 18 residues. V lost 5 bases to trimming and J lost 0 bases; unmatched junction nucleotides: 11. In germline, CDR1 is ENHRY, CDR2 SYGVKD. This chain's CDR3 is CAISSRDRAESSYNEQFF. CDR3 nucleotides: TGTGCCATCAGTAGCCGGGACAGGGCCGAAAGCTCCTACAATGAGCAGTTCTTC.

The genes are TRBV28 and TRBJ1-2; D is unclear. From germline, CDR1 is MDHEN and CDR2 SYDVKM. V was cut by 5 bases and J by 8 bases, with 12 bases left in between. The CDR3 runs 12 residues. As DNA, the CDR3 is TGTGCCAGCAGTGCTGGATCGCGGGGCTACACCTTC. As protein: CASSAGSRGYTF.

This clonotype was detected only once. J is TRBJ2-5 and V is TRBV7-8; 9 bases map to TRBD2. The CDR3 runs to 16 residues. Looked up from germline, CDR1 is SGHVS and CDR2 is FQNEAQ. J lost 5 bases, V lost 1 base, and 8 bases had no gene match. The CDR3 nucleotides are TGTGCCAGCAGCTTAGTGGAGGGGACTAGCCGGGAGACCCAGTACTTC. It is translated as CASSLVEGTSRETQYF.

Only one count was recorded for this clonotype. The V call is TRBV27, the J call TRBJ2-2; possibly TRBD2 for D (6 bases). Per germline, CDR1 MNHEY and CDR2 SMNVEV (reference sequence). The CDR3 is 15 residues long. The V end lost 6 bases, the J end lost 2 bases, and 13 bases lay between the germline ends. The CDR3 sequence: CASSSGTHNTGELFF. CDR3 nucleotide sequence: TGTGCCAGCAGCTCCGGGACTCATAACACCGGGGAGCTGTTTTTT.

The V and J genes are TRBV28 and TRBJ2-1; 8 bases are shared with TRBD1. The CDR3 loop spans 13 amino acids. The V segment lost 6 bases and the J segment 8 bases; nucleotides outside the gene matches: 6. Germline V CDR1 and CDR2: MDHEN, SYDVKM. The CDR3 DNA sequence: TGTGCCAGCAGCCCGGACAGGGTCCATGAGCAGTTCTTC. Translating gives CASSPDRVHEQFF.

This sequence joins TRBV5-1 and TRBJ1-1; 7 bases align to TRBD1. CDR1 and CDR2 (germline): SGHRS, YFSETQ. Trimming at V came to 4 bases and at J to 4 bases, leaving 7 bases not matched to a gene. The CDR3 has 14 amino acids. CDR3 coding DNA: TGCGCCAGCAGCGAGGGACAGCTGGCCACTGAAGCTTTCTTT. This codes for CASSEGQLATEAFF. Variable domain in full (rest from reference TRBV5-1 and TRBJ1-1): KAGVTQTPRYLIKTRGQQVTLSCSPISGHRSVSWYQQTPGQGLQFLFEYFSETQRNKGNFPGRFSGRQFSNSRSEMNVSTLELGDSALYLCASSEGQLATEAFFGQGTRLTVV.

This chain joins TRBV6-6 and TRBJ2-7, with TRBD1 identical over 7 bases. Germline loops: CDR1 MNHNY, CDR2 SVGAGI (reference sequence). After removal of 6 bases from V and 4 bases from J, the junction contained 9 bases not matched to a gene. The CDR3 is made up of 14 amino acids. The DNA for the CDR3 is TGTGCCAGCAGCCGTATCGGGACAGCTTACGAGCAGTACTTC. This translates into CASSRIGTAYEQYF.

The genes are TRBV3-1 and TRBJ2-7; 7 bases map to TRBD1. The CDR3 totals 15 residues. In germline, CDR1 is LGHDT, CDR2 YNNKEL (reference sequence). Unmatched junction bases numbered 12, after V lost 1 base and J lost 9 bases. DNA of the CDR3: TGTGCCAGCAGCCAAGCCCCAGGGGGTTCGACCGGGCAGTACTTC. It encodes CASSQAPGGSTGQYF.

The chain joins TRBV9 to TRBJ1-1; maybe TRBD1 (5 bases). The CDR3 has 14 amino acids. V lost 0 bases and J lost 4, with 10 bases in between. CDR1 is SGDLS and CDR2 is YYNGEE in the germline V gene. CDR3 sequence: CASSVEGVSTEAFF. The CDR3 DNA reads TGTGCCAGCAGCGTAGAAGGGGTGAGCACTGAAGCTTTCTTT.

The sample holds a few counts of this clonotype. This chain links TRBV6-5 with TRBJ2-3, with 8 bases lining up with TRBD1. The V and J ends lost 5 bases and 3 bases, in that order; junction bases with no gene match: 4. The germline gives CDR1 MNHEY, CDR2 SVGAGI. The CDR3 length is 14 residues. This CDR3 is CASSLRTGTDTQYF. CDR3 bases: TGTGCCAGCAGTCTTAGGACAGGGACAGATACGCAGTATTTT.

This clonotype was observed once. The rearrangement joins TRBV9 to TRBJ1-5, with TRBD1 as a possible D gene (5 bases). Germline lookup yields CDR1 SGDLS and CDR2 YYNGEE. V dropped 4 bases and J dropped 2 bases, with 19 bases sitting between them. This CDR3 has 17 amino acids. The CDR3 spells CASSPQAGSWGNQPQHF. The CDR3 DNA reads as TGTGCCAGCAGCCCACAGGCGGGATCCTGGGGCAATCAGCCCCAGCATTTT. Combining the CDR3 with reference TRBV9 and TRBJ1-5 gives the whole variable domain DSGVTQTPKHLITATGQRVTLRCSPRSGDLSVYWYQQSLDQGLQFLIQYYNGEERAKGNILERFSAQQFPDLHSELNLSSLELGDSALYFCASSPQAGSWGNQPQHFGDGTRLSIL.

This sequence joins TRBV29-1 and TRBJ1-5; 7 nucleotides agree with TRBD1. V trimming: 7 bases; J trimming: 7 bases; junction bases outside the gene matches: 10. Per the germline V gene, CDR1 is SQVTM and CDR2 is ANQGSEA. The CDR3 consists of 13 residues. The CDR3 reads CSARQGGGQPQHF. CDR3 bases: TGCAGCGCCCGACAGGGAGGAGGACAGCCCCAGCATTTT.

The chain uses TRBV19 and TRBJ2-5; D is tentatively TRBD1 or TRBD2 (5 bases each). Germline loops: CDR1 LNHDA, CDR2 SQIVND (reference sequence). Between the trimmed V and J ends, which lost 4 bases and 2 bases, there was a span of 8 bases. The CDR3 is 13 amino acids. This chain's CDR3 is CASSTGRQETQYF. The CDR3 coding sequence is TGTGCCAGTAGTACAGGGAGACAAGAGACCCAGTACTTC.

The rearrangement links TRBV20-1 to TRBJ2-3; D might be TRBD2 (6 bases). This CDR3 has 11 amino acids. V was cut by 7 bases and J by 4 bases, with 9 bases left in between. The germline V gene encodes CDR1 DFQATT and CDR2 SNEGSKA (reference sequence). The CDR3 nucleotides read TGCAGTGTCGGGAGTCCAGATACGCAGTATTTT. Amino acid sequence: CSVGSPDTQYF.

V and J are TRBV7-2 and TRBJ1-2, with TRBD1 identical over 8 bases. Trimming removed 0 bases from V and 2 bases from J; junction bases left unmatched: 5. CDR3 size: 16 residues. CDR1 SGHTA and CDR2 FQGNSA come from the germline V gene. CDR3 protein: CASSLASGTGNYGYTF. CDR3 sequence (DNA): TGTGCCAGCAGCTTAGCCTCCGGGACAGGAAACTATGGCTACACCTTC.